The present entry profiles one TCR beta chain with its context. The protocol was immunoSEQ multiplex PCR, while the TCRdb copy is restricted to in-frame clones and leaves out a portion. The sample yields about 69,000 clones, roughly 88% seen once. The record originates from a study of technical replicates of blood from a handful of donors. Germline CDR1 reads SGHNT; CDR2 reads YENEEA. V was clipped by 0 bases and J by 11 bases; unmatched bases: 5. The CDR3 is 15 residues long. Sequencing was carried out using PBMCs. This sequence joins TRBV11-3 and TRBJ2-1, with 12 positions matching TRBD1. This clonotype was obtained from a human donor in good health. Some clones in this sample may be carry-over from other donors' samples. As DNA, the CDR3 is TGTGCCAGCAGCTTAGATGGGACAGGGGGCGGTAAGCAGTTCTTC. Protein sequence: CASSLDGTGGGKQFF.